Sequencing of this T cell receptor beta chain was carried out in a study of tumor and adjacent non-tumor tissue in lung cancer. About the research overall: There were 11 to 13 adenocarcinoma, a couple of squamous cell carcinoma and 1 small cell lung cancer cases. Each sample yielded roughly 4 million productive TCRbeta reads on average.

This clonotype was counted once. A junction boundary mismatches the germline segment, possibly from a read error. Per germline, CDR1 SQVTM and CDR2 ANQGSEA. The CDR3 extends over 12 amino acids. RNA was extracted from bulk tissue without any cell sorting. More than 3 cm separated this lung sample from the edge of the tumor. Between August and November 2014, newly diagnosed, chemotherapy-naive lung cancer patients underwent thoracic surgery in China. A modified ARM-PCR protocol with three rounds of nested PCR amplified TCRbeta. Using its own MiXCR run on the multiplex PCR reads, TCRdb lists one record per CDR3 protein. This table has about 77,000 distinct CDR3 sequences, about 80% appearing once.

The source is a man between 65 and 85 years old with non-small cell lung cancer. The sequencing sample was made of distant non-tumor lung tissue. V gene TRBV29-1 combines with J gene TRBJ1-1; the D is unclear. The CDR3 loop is CSVVVERPEASF. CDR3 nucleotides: TGTAGCGTTGTGGTGGAGAGGCCTGAAGCTTCCTTT.